The 2 T cell receptor beta chains listed next were all sequenced from one sample in a study of early T cells in non-severe SARS-CoV-2 infection. MiXCR was run by TCRdb on the 5' RACE reads, yielding one entry per CDR3 protein. This sample has 85,000 to 100,000 distinct CDR3 sequences, with about 15% found just once. The sample comprised whole blood. The receptors shown here come from an adult who was a healthcare worker with PCR-confirmed SARS-CoV-2 infection or an uninfected control (not recorded which).

The chain couples TRBV12-3 or TRBV12-4 to TRBJ1-3; maybe TRBD1 (6 bases). V lost 5 bases to trimming and J lost 2 bases, with 13 bases between them. CDR3 length: 15 amino acids. CDR3 in amino acids: CASSPRTEAGNTIYF. CDR3 in DNA: TGTGCCAGCAGTCCGAGGACAGAGGCTGGAAACACCATATATTTT.

The chain recombines TRBV5-1 with TRBJ2-6; the match to TRBD1 covers 7 bases. The CDR3 totals 16 residues. J was trimmed by 0 bases and V by 3 bases; bases with no gene match: 3. Germline lookup yields CDR1 SGHRS and CDR2 YFSETQ. Written as DNA, the CDR3 is TGCGCCAGCAGCTACGGGACAGTCTCTGGGGCCAACGTCCTGACTTTC. It specifies CASSYGTVSGANVLTF.